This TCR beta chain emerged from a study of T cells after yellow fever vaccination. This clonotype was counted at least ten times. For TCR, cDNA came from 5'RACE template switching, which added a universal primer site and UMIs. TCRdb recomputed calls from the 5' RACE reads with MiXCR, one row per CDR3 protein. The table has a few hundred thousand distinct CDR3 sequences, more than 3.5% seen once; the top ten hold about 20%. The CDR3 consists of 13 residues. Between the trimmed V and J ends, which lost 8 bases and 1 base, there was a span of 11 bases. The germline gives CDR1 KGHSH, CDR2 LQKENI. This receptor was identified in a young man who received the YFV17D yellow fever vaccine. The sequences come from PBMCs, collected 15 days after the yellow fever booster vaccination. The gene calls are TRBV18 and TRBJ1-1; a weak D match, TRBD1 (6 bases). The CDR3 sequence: CASRLGQNTEAFF. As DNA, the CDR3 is TGTGCCAGCAGACTGGGACAGAACACTGAAGCTTTCTTT.